These T cell receptor beta chains were read from a single sample in a study of blood T cell repertoires in COVID-19. Libraries were prepared by immunoSEQ multiplex PCR; TCRdb keeps only in-frame clonotypes and omits some of them. This table has 50,000 to 80,000 clones, under 80% appearing once. Material: peripheral blood. Receptor source: a human donor in a cohort sampled during active COVID-19. The CDR3 runs from the conserved cysteine through the conserved F or W. Each record gives: D gene, CDR3 length, V gene, clone size, J gene, CDR3 protein, CDR3 DNA. The D gene is left open where the match is weak. Rows give clone size only sometimes, using once, few, many, or a class for an expanded clone.

d_gene: TRBD1; len: 16; v_gene: TRBV5-1; abundance: .; j_gene: TRBJ1-1; CDR3aa: CASSSGTGMTNTEAFF; CDR3nt: TGCGCCAGCAGCTCCGGGACAGGGATGACGAATACTGAAGCTTTCTTT
d_gene: TRBD1; len: 19; v_gene: TRBV7-8; abundance: .; j_gene: TRBJ1-5; CDR3aa: CASTSSGQGFIGDNQPQHF; CDR3nt: TGTGCCAGCACCTCATCGGGACAGGGGTTTATCGGAGACAATCAGCCCCAGCATTTT
d_gene: .; len: 14; v_gene: TRBV5-4; abundance: .; j_gene: TRBJ2-4; CDR3aa: CASSLMGPKNIQYF; CDR3nt: TGTGCCAGCAGCTTGATGGGCCCCAAAAACATTCAGTACTTC
d_gene: .; len: 13; v_gene: TRBV28; abundance: few; j_gene: TRBJ1-1; CDR3aa: CASSLDSRSEAFF; CDR3nt: TGTGCCAGCAGTTTAGACTCGCGGTCTGAAGCTTTCTTT
d_gene: .; len: 14; v_gene: TRBV5-4; abundance: .; j_gene: TRBJ2-2; CDR3aa: CASSHEPGTGELFF; CDR3nt: TGTGCCAGCAGCCACGAACCGGGCACCGGGGAGCTGTTTTTT
d_gene: TRBD2; len: 15; v_gene: TRBV9; abundance: .; j_gene: TRBJ2-5; CDR3aa: CASSAGGQMRETQYF; CDR3nt: TGTGCCAGCAGCGCGGGGGGTCAGATGAGAGAGACCCAGTACTTC
d_gene: .; len: 17; v_gene: TRBV6-1; abundance: .; j_gene: TRBJ1-5; CDR3aa: CASSDSTRKVGNQPQHF; CDR3nt: TGTGCCAGCAGTGATTCGACACGGAAGGTTGGCAATCAGCCCCAGCATTTT
d_gene: .; len: 13; v_gene: TRBV10-1; abundance: few; j_gene: TRBJ2-1; CDR3aa: CASSRIRGGEQFF; CDR3nt: TGCGCCAGCAGCCGAATCCGGGGTGGTGAGCAGTTCTTC
d_gene: TRBD1; len: 15; v_gene: TRBV5-5; abundance: .; j_gene: TRBJ1-2; CDR3aa: CASSLQTGGGYGYTF; CDR3nt: TGTGCCAGCAGCTTGCAGACAGGGGGAGGCTATGGCTACACCTTC
d_gene: TRBD2; len: 16; v_gene: TRBV24-1; abundance: once; j_gene: TRBJ2-1; CDR3aa: CATSDFGGGPYNEQFF; CDR3nt: TGTGCCACCAGTGATTTTGGCGGGGGGCCCTACAATGAGCAGTTCTTC
d_gene: .; len: 13; v_gene: TRBV4-1; abundance: .; j_gene: TRBJ1-3; CDR3aa: CASSQDLAGTIYF; CDR3nt: TGCGCCAGCAGCCAAGATTTGGCAGGCACCATATATTTT
d_gene: TRBD2; len: 16; v_gene: TRBV5-1; abundance: .; j_gene: TRBJ2-3; CDR3aa: CASSWLAGGHRDTQYF; CDR3nt: TGCGCCAGCAGCTGGCTAGCGGGGGGTCACCGAGATACGCAGTATTTT
d_gene: TRBD2; len: 15; v_gene: TRBV5-6; abundance: few; j_gene: TRBJ2-3; CDR3aa: CASIRMGLSTDTQYF; CDR3nt: TGTGCCAGTATCCGGATGGGACTAAGCACAGATACGCAGTATTTT
d_gene: TRBD2; len: 18; v_gene: TRBV4-2; abundance: .; j_gene: TRBJ2-4; CDR3aa: CASSHRSSGGLAKNIQYF; CDR3nt: TGTGCCAGCAGCCACAGGTCGAGCGGGGGGCTAGCCAAAAACATTCAGTACTTC
d_gene: .; len: 11; v_gene: TRBV20-1; abundance: few; j_gene: TRBJ2-1; CDR3aa: CSARQYNEQFF; CDR3nt: TGCAGTGCTAGACAGTACAATGAGCAGTTCTTC
d_gene: .; len: 16; v_gene: TRBV7-2; abundance: .; j_gene: TRBJ2-2; CDR3aa: CASSLRALRGTGELFF; CDR3nt: TGTGCCAGCAGCTTACGGGCCTTAAGGGGCACCGGGGAGCTGTTTTTT
d_gene: .; len: 11; v_gene: TRBV7-2; abundance: once; j_gene: TRBJ2-2; CDR3aa: CASSPLGELFF; CDR3nt: TGTGCCAGCAGCCCTTTGGGGGAGCTGTTTTTT
d_gene: .; len: 13; v_gene: TRBV19; abundance: .; j_gene: TRBJ1-1; CDR3aa: CASSGDRGAEAFF; CDR3nt: TGTGCCAGTAGCGGAGACCGGGGAGCCGAAGCTTTCTTT
d_gene: TRBD1; len: 15; v_gene: TRBV6-5; abundance: .; j_gene: TRBJ2-5; CDR3aa: CASRPGQGVRETQYF; CDR3nt: TGTGCCAGCAGACCGGGACAGGGGGTTCGGGAGACCCAGTACTTC
d_gene: TRBD1; len: 13; v_gene: TRBV5-1; abundance: .; j_gene: TRBJ1-1; CDR3aa: CASTEGARTEAFF; CDR3nt: TGCGCCAGCACCGAGGGGGCGCGAACTGAAGCTTTCTTT
d_gene: TRBD2; len: 17; v_gene: TRBV19; abundance: .; j_gene: TRBJ2-2; CDR3aa: CAIGRAGGSKNTGELFF; CDR3nt: TGTGCCATCGGGCGCGCGGGGGGTTCCAAGAACACCGGGGAGCTGTTTTTT
d_gene: TRBD1; len: 16; v_gene: TRBV28; abundance: .; j_gene: TRBJ1-2; CDR3aa: CASSLSPLTGRDGYTF; CDR3nt: TGTGCCAGCAGTTTATCCCCCCTGACAGGGCGGGATGGCTACACCTTC
d_gene: .; len: 14; v_gene: TRBV6-5; abundance: .; j_gene: TRBJ1-1; CDR3aa: CASRSRGLNTEAFF; CDR3nt: TGTGCCAGCAGGTCCAGGGGATTAAACACTGAAGCTTTCTTT
d_gene: TRBD1; len: 15; v_gene: TRBV3-1/TRBV3-2; abundance: .; j_gene: TRBJ1-6; CDR3aa: CASSQGAGGNSPLHF; CDR3nt: TGTGCCAGCAGCCAAGGGGCAGGGGGTAATTCACCCCTCCACTTT
d_gene: .; len: 13; v_gene: TRBV18; abundance: .; j_gene: TRBJ1-1; CDR3aa: CASSVGGNTEAFF; CDR3nt: TGTGCCAGCTCAGTCGGAGGGAACACTGAAGCTTTCTTT
d_gene: TRBD1; len: 13; v_gene: TRBV29-1; abundance: few; j_gene: TRBJ1-1; CDR3aa: CSVLQGGNTEAFF; CDR3nt: TGCAGCGTTCTACAGGGGGGAAACACTGAAGCTTTCTTT
d_gene: TRBD1; len: 14; v_gene: TRBV6-5; abundance: .; j_gene: TRBJ1-1; CDR3aa: CASQDRDGGTEAFF; CDR3nt: TGTGCCAGCCAAGACAGGGACGGGGGAACTGAAGCTTTCTTT
d_gene: TRBD2; len: 14; v_gene: TRBV7-9; abundance: .; j_gene: TRBJ2-5; CDR3aa: CASSPETSLETQYF; CDR3nt: TGTGCCAGCAGCCCCGAGACTAGCTTGGAGACCCAGTACTTC
d_gene: TRBD2; len: 14; v_gene: TRBV7-8; abundance: .; j_gene: TRBJ2-3; CDR3aa: CASSLGDSGGTQYF; CDR3nt: TGTGCCAGCAGCTTAGGGGATTCGGGAGGTACGCAGTATTTT
d_gene: TRBD1; len: 15; v_gene: TRBV6-1; abundance: medium-sized; j_gene: TRBJ2-1; CDR3aa: CASSETGGAYNEQFF; CDR3nt: TGTGCCAGCAGTGAAACAGGGGGCGCGTATAATGAGCAGTTCTTC
d_gene: TRBD1; len: 14; v_gene: TRBV14; abundance: .; j_gene: TRBJ1-4; CDR3aa: CASSTGQGYEKLFF; CDR3nt: TGTGCCAGCAGCACGGGACAGGGGTACGAAAAACTGTTTTTT
d_gene: TRBD2; len: 17; v_gene: TRBV27; abundance: few; j_gene: TRBJ2-7; CDR3aa: CASSFDPGTMKINEQYF; CDR3nt: TGTGCCAGCAGTTTTGACCCCGGGACTATGAAGATTAACGAGCAGTACTTC
d_gene: TRBD1; len: 15; v_gene: TRBV7-9; abundance: .; j_gene: TRBJ2-2; CDR3aa: CASSNRDRGSGELFF; CDR3nt: TGTGCCAGCAGCAACCGGGACAGGGGCTCCGGGGAGCTGTTTTTT
d_gene: .; len: 13; v_gene: TRBV5-1; abundance: .; j_gene: TRBJ1-5; CDR3aa: CASSLDRNQPQHF; CDR3nt: TGCGCCAGCAGCTTGGACAGAAATCAGCCCCAGCATTTT
d_gene: TRBD1; len: 14; v_gene: TRBV14; abundance: .; j_gene: TRBJ2-3; CDR3aa: CASSQDRATDTQYF; CDR3nt: TGTGCCAGCAGCCAGGACAGGGCGACAGATACGCAGTATTTT
d_gene: .; len: 19; v_gene: TRBV6-2/TRBV6-3; abundance: .; j_gene: TRBJ1-6; CDR3aa: CASSYSNSWAGVNNSPLHF; CDR3nt: TGTGCCAGCAGTTACTCGAATTCCTGGGCAGGGGTGAATAATTCACCCCTCCACTTT
d_gene: .; len: 12; v_gene: TRBV7-9; abundance: medium-sized; j_gene: TRBJ1-2; CDR3aa: CASSLGPRGYTF; CDR3nt: TGTGCCAGCAGCTTAGGCCCTAGGGGCTACACCTTC
d_gene: TRBD2; len: 15; v_gene: TRBV7-3; abundance: once; j_gene: TRBJ2-1; CDR3aa: CASSLAGDSYNEQFF; CDR3nt: TGTGCCAGCAGCTTAGCGGGGGACTCCTACAATGAGCAGTTCTTC
d_gene: TRBD2; len: 14; v_gene: TRBV3-1/TRBV3-2; abundance: .; j_gene: TRBJ2-1; CDR3aa: CASSQDTLARLQFF; CDR3nt: TGTGCCAGCAGCCAAGATACACTAGCGAGGTTGCAGTTCTTC
d_gene: .; len: 15; v_gene: TRBV30; abundance: .; j_gene: TRBJ2-2; CDR3aa: CAWSVSSRRTGELFF; CDR3nt: TGTGCCTGGAGTGTATCCAGTCGTCGCACCGGGGAGCTGTTTTTT
d_gene: .; len: 13; v_gene: TRBV9; abundance: .; j_gene: TRBJ1-6; CDR3aa: CASSVAVDSPLHF; CDR3nt: TGTGCCAGCAGCGTAGCTGTCGATTCACCCCTCCACTTT
d_gene: .; len: 16; v_gene: TRBV4-2; abundance: .; j_gene: TRBJ2-3; CDR3aa: CASSSTGIAGTDTQYF; CDR3nt: TGTGCCAGCAGCTCGACCGGGATAGCCGGCACAGATACGCAGTATTTT